This record covers a single T cell receptor beta chain. Here immunoSEQ multiplex PCR was the method, and the copy in TCRdb shows in-frame clones only, minus some. The table has approximately 360,000 clones, roughly 90% seen once. The CDR3 is 13 residues long. The V and J ends lost 6 bases and 5 bases respectively, with 11 bases between them. From germline, CDR1 is MNHEY and CDR2 SMNVEV (reference sequence). This entry is derived from a study of blood T cell repertoires in COVID-19. The chain uses TRBV27 and TRBJ1-5; D perhaps matches TRBD1 (5 bases). This receptor was obtained from a man between 35 and 55 years old with acute or convalescent COVID-19. Sequenced input: peripheral blood. The CDR3 DNA follows: TGTGCCAGCAGCCCGGGACTTTATCAGCCCCAGCATTTT. Translation: CASSPGLYQPQHF.